The present TCR beta chain was sequenced within a study of molecular identifiers for immune sequencing clone quantification. CDR3 length: 15 amino acids. The V end lost 5 bases, the J end lost 1 base, and 12 bases lay between the germline ends. A single record per CDR3 protein comes from TCRdb applying MiXCR to the PCR reads. In the table there are 90,000 or so distinct CDR3 sequences, more than 20% of which are singletons. The TCR was taken from a human donor in good health. Some libraries in this study had Jurkat cell RNA spiked in. The genes are TRBV12-3 or TRBV12-4 and TRBJ1-5; D is unresolved. Sequencing input: naive CD8+ T cells from blood, with Jurkat cell RNA spiked in. The sample's subset: FACS-sorted CD8+CD4-CCR7+CD45RA+ naive T cells. CDR3 sequence: CASSIVAGSNQPQHF. The CDR3 nucleotides read TGTGCCAGCAGTATAGTGGCCGGGAGCAATCAGCCCCAGCATTTT.